This TCR beta chain was captured in a study of shared clonotypes between healthy human individuals. This CDR3 comprises 16 residues. Trimming stripped 5 bases from V and 0 bases from J, with 13 bases between. In germline, CDR1 is SGHAT, CDR2 FQNNGV. Sequencing used immunoSEQ multiplex PCR; TCRdb keeps in-frame clones, though not all of them. Among about 680,000 clones listed, about 80% were seen once. This clonotype was obtained from a woman aged 30 to 39 in good health. This chain connects TRBV11-2 to TRBJ1-4; tentatively, D is TRBD1 (5 bases). Input material: memory CD4+ T cells sorted from blood. Subset denoted: CD45RA-negative fraction. CDR3 bases: TGTGCCAGCAGCCTATTCGGGGGAACAACTAATGAAAAACTGTTTTTT. It codes for CASSLFGGTTNEKLFF.